The 30 T cell receptor beta chains given below trace back to one sample, sequenced in a study of vaccination and CD4 T cells after COVID-19. Oncomine TCR Beta short-read sequencing was applied to DNA from cultured CD4+ T cells. TCRdb re-derived calls from the PCR reads in MiXCR, one entry per CDR3 protein. The data hold some 11,000 distinct CDR3 sequences, with around 32% observed a single time. Treatment specified: approximately nine-day PBMC culture with coronavirus spike peptide pools or control peptides (ViraFEST assay). Antigens for these TCRs are unknown. The starting material was CD4+ T cells from blood, cultured in vitro, obtained before SARS-CoV-2 vaccination. The receptors shown here come from a human donor who received a COVID-19 vaccine.

This clonotype was recorded a few times. The rearrangement joins TRBV7-9 to TRBJ1-2; D perhaps matches TRBD1 (5 bases). This CDR3 region has 12 residues. The germline CDR1 and CDR2 sequences are SEHNR and FQNEAQ (reference sequence). Trimming shortened V by 2 bases and J by 8 bases, and 9 bases separated the two germline ends. The CDR3 sequence: CASSLTGGGYTF. The CDR3, as DNA: TGTGCCAGCAGCTTAACCGGGGGAGGCTACACCTTC. The complete variable domain, with remaining parts taken from reference TRBV7-9 and TRBJ1-2, reads DTGVSQNPRHKITKRGQNVTFRCDPISEHNRLYWYRQTLGQGPEFLTYFQNEAQLEKSRLLSDRFSAERPKGSFSTLEIQRTEQGDSAMYLCASSLTGGGYTFGSGTRLTVV.

There are a few counts of this clonotype. This rearrangement joins TRBV7-9 to TRBJ2-5; D ambiguous. The CDR3 sequence is 11 residues long. The ends were cut back, 5 bases at V and 5 bases at J, with 6 bases in the middle. Germline V gene lookup returns CDR1 SEHNR and CDR2 FQNEAQ (reference sequence). The CDR3 sequence: CASSRTETQYF. The CDR3 nucleotides are TGTGCCAGCAGCCGGACGGAGACCCAGTACTTC.

In its sample, this clonotype was seen a few times. The gene calls are TRBV20-1 and TRBJ1-1; 7 bases map to TRBD1. The trim removed 2 bases at V and 7 bases at J, leaving 7 bases unmatched. CDR3 length: 13 amino acids. Germline-derived CDR1 and CDR2 are DFQATT and SNEGSKA (reference sequence). This CDR3 reads CSARIGGGGEAFF. The DNA for the CDR3 is TGCAGTGCTAGAATAGGGGGCGGGGGTGAAGCTTTCTTT.

The chain uses TRBV7-3 and TRBJ2-2; possible D gene TRBD2, 6 bases. The germline V and J ends were trimmed by 5 bases and 7 bases, with 17 bases remaining between them. The CDR3 has 15 residues. Per germline, CDR1 SGHTA and CDR2 FQGTGA. CDR3 protein: CASSPRTIVGGELFF. The CDR3 DNA reads as TGTGCCAGCAGCCCAAGGACTATCGTTGGCGGGGAGCTGTTTTTT.

This clonotype was seen just once. The rearrangement links TRBV5-4 to TRBJ2-5, with TRBD2 as a possible D gene (5 bases). Per the germline V gene, CDR1 is SGHNT and CDR2 is YYREEE (reference sequence). The CDR3 consists of 13 residues. The V gene lost 3 bases and the J gene lost 5 bases, with 11 bases spanning the gap. CDR3 nucleotide sequence: TGTGCCAGCAGCTCCGAGGGTGGGGAGACCCAGTACTTC. Protein: CASSSEGGETQYF.

The chain joins TRBV5-5 to TRBJ2-4, with 15 bases identical to TRBD2. Germline assignment: CDR1 SGHKS and CDR2 YYEKEE (reference sequence). The CDR3 is 18 amino acids. Trimming took 4 bases from V and 0 from J; bases not matched to a gene: 5. CDR3 bases: TGTGCCAGCAGCGTGCCGGGACTAGCGGGAGGAGCCAAAAACATTCAGTACTTC. Its protein product is CASSVPGLAGGAKNIQYF. The full variable domain, completed using reference TRBV5-5 and TRBJ2-4, is DAGVTQSPTHLIKTRGQQVTLRCSPISGHKSVSWYQQVLGQGPQFIFQYYEKEERGRGNFPDRFSARQFPNYSSELNVNALLLGDSALYLCASSVPGLAGGAKNIQYFGAGTRLSVL.

The genes are TRBV24-1 and TRBJ1-5; no clear D. The germline V and J ends were trimmed by 3 bases and 7 bases, with 9 bases remaining between them. Germline V gene lookup returns CDR1 KGHDR and CDR2 SFDVKD. The CDR3 runs to 13 residues. The CDR3 reads CATSDRGRQPQHF. CDR3 coding DNA: TGTGCCACCAGTGATCGTGGTAGACAGCCCCAGCATTTT.

V gene TRBV7-6 combines with J gene TRBJ2-2; 9 nucleotides agree with TRBD1. V lost 6 bases and J lost 0; bases outside the gene matches: 11. Germline CDR1 is SGHVS and CDR2 is FNYEAQ. The CDR3 covers 18 residues. The CDR3, as DNA: TGTGCCAGCAGGTTAAGCGCCACAGGGGGCTCGAACACCGGGGAGCTGTTTTTT. Translating gives CASRLSATGGSNTGELFF.

The chain links TRBV19 to TRBJ1-3, with a weak D call TRBD1 (5 bases). V lost 6 bases to trimming and J lost 4 bases, with 13 bases between them. Germline lookup yields CDR1 LNHDA and CDR2 SQIVND (reference sequence). The CDR3 contains 14 residues. The CDR3 nucleotides read TGTGCCAGTAGAGACCGAGGGGCAGGAAACACCATATATTTT. Residues: CASRDRGAGNTIYF.

The chain uses TRBV7-9 and TRBJ1-3; D possibly corresponds to TRBD1 (6 bases). The CDR3 sequence is 13 residues long. Germline-derived CDR1 and CDR2 are SEHNR and FQNEAQ (reference sequence). V was shortened by 3 bases and J by 9 bases, with 12 bases between the two germline ends. CDR3 nucleotides: TGTGCCAGCAGCTTTACAGGGAGTATCACCATATATTTT. This sequence encodes CASSFTGSITIYF. The full variable domain, rest sourced from reference TRBV7-9 and TRBJ1-3, is DTGVSQNPRHKITKRGQNVTFRCDPISEHNRLYWYRQTLGQGPEFLTYFQNEAQLEKSRLLSDRFSAERPKGSFSTLEIQRTEQGDSAMYLCASSFTGSITIYFGEGSWLTVV.

Only a few counts were recorded for this clonotype. The chain has TRBV10-1 and TRBJ2-7, with 8 bases identical to TRBD1. Trimming at V came to 3 bases and at J to 6 bases, leaving 4 bases not matched to a gene. The CDR3 has 13 amino acids. Germline CDR1 WNHNN, CDR2 SYGVQD (reference sequence). CDR3 region: CASSDAGGSEQYF. The CDR3, as DNA: TGCGCCAGCAGTGATGCAGGGGGCTCCGAGCAGTACTTC.

This clonotype was counted a few times. This sequence joins TRBV20-1 and TRBJ1-6; TRBD1 aligns across 12 bases. V shed 1 base and J 7 bases; nucleotides not matched to a gene: 2. There are 15 residues in the CDR3. Germline values: CDR1 DFQATT, CDR2 SNEGSKA (reference sequence). CDR3 in DNA: TGCAGTGCTAGAGGGGACAGGGGGCTCAATTCACCCCTCCACTTT. Residues: CSARGDRGLNSPLHF.

The chain combines TRBV6-4 with TRBJ1-5, with a tentative D call TRBD1 (5 bases). There are 16 residues in the CDR3. Trimming took 0 bases from V and 1 from J, leaving 10 bases between them. The germline CDR1 and CDR2 sequences are MRHNA and SNTAGT. CDR3 in DNA: TGTGCCAGCAGTGACTCGAGGCAGGGAAGCAATCAGCCCCAGCATTTT. It encodes CASSDSRQGSNQPQHF.

This clonotype was seen a few times. This chain connects TRBV7-8 to TRBJ1-1; D is possibly TRBD1 (6 bases). Germline V gene lookup returns CDR1 SGHVS and CDR2 FQNEAQ. This CDR3 comprises 16 residues. V was cut by 4 bases and J by 0 bases, with 15 bases left in between. CDR3 nucleotides: TGTGCCAGCAGCTCGGACAGAGTGAGGGTGAACACTGAAGCTTTCTTT. Translation gives CASSSDRVRVNTEAFF.

The chain has TRBV20-1 and TRBJ1-2; D not certain. The V end lost 1 base, the J end lost 8 bases, and 8 bases lay between the germline ends. CDR1 and CDR2 from the germline V gene are DFQATT and SNEGSKA (reference sequence). The CDR3 loop spans 11 amino acids. In DNA form, the CDR3 reads TGCAGTGCTAGAGGGAGTTGGGGCTACACCTTC. Amino acid sequence: CSARGSWGYTF.

This clonotype was recorded only once. CDR3 sequence (DNA): TGTGCCAGCAGCCCGGGACAGGGGAATACTGGGGCCAACGTCCTGACTTTC. Translated: CASSPGQGNTGANVLTF. This chain connects TRBV5-4 to TRBJ2-6, with TRBD1 identical over 10 bases. CDR1 and CDR2 from the germline V gene are SGHNT and YYREEE (reference sequence). The CDR3 has 17 amino acids. V dropped 4 bases and J dropped 2; count of bases not matched to a gene: 6.

The chain is built from TRBV6-1 and TRBJ2-2; 15 positions match TRBD2. Germline loops: CDR1 MNHNS, CDR2 SASEGT. J gave up 6 bases and V 8 bases, and 4 bases lay outside the gene matches. The CDR3 runs to 15 residues. The CDR3 region has the DNA TGTGCCAGCTCTAGGACTAGCGGGGGGGCCGGGGAGCTGTTTTTT. Translating gives CASSRTSGGAGELFF.

The V and J genes are TRBV29-1 and TRBJ2-5; D is unresolved. The V end lost 4 bases, the J end lost 0 bases, and 12 bases lay between the germline ends. The CDR3 is made up of 14 amino acids. Germline V gene sequence: CDR1 SQVTM, CDR2 ANQGSEA. In DNA, the CDR3 is TGCAGCGTTGTGTTTGGCAGGAACCAAGAGACCCAGTACTTC. Translation gives CSVVFGRNQETQYF.

The J gene is TRBJ2-2, the V gene TRBV30; either TRBD1 or TRBD2 may supply D (5 bases each). Trimming took 3 bases from V and 1 from J, leaving 15 bases between them. Germline V lookup: CDR1 GTSNPN, CDR2 SVGIG (reference sequence). The CDR3 spans 16 residues. The DNA of the CDR3 is TGTGCCTGGAGCTATCCGGGACCGATGAACACCGGGGAGCTGTTTTTT. It is translated as CAWSYPGPMNTGELFF.

V is TRBV27 and J is TRBJ1-6; D call uncertain. The V gene lost 1 base and the J gene lost 2 bases, with 15 bases spanning the gap. The CDR3 is 18 residues long. Germline V lookup: CDR1 MNHEY, CDR2 SMNVEV (reference sequence). The CDR3 DNA sequence: TGTGCCAGCAGTTTATATAGATTCGGTGACGCCTATAATTCACCCCTCCACTTT. The encoded protein is CASSLYRFGDAYNSPLHF.

This clonotype was seen more than once but under ten times. The V and J genes are TRBV6-1 and TRBJ2-1; 8 bases fit TRBD2. In germline, CDR1 is MNHNS, CDR2 SASEGT. The trim removed 6 bases at V and 6 bases at J, leaving 7 bases unmatched. The CDR3 is made up of 14 amino acids. The CDR3, as DNA: TGTGCCAGCAGCCCGTCAACTAGCGGCAATGAGCAGTTCTTC. Its protein is CASSPSTSGNEQFF.

The chain combines TRBV5-4 with TRBJ1-2, with a possible D match to TRBD1 (5 bases). Per the germline V gene, CDR1 is SGHNT and CDR2 is YYREEE (reference sequence). This CDR3 has 16 amino acids. Trimming pared 4 bases from V and 2 bases from J, leaving 18 bases between. The CDR3: CASSRGLEGGNYGYTF. CDR3 bases: TGTGCCAGCAGCAGGGGCTTGGAGGGCGGGAACTATGGCTACACCTTC.

By share, this clonotype counts as medium-sized. The chain carries TRBV20-1 and TRBJ2-7, with TRBD2 matching 8 bases. The CDR3 consists of 12 residues. Germline CDR1 and CDR2: DFQATT and SNEGSKA (reference sequence). V shed 3 bases, J shed 5 bases, and the junction held 3 bases outside the gene matches. CDR3 DNA sequence: TGCAGTGCTAGCGGGGGGGCCAACGAGCAGTACTTC. It encodes CSASGGANEQYF.

The chain couples TRBV7-8 to TRBJ1-6, with D unclear. Trimming stripped 4 bases from V and 8 bases from J, with 12 bases between. The CDR3 length is 14 residues. The germline V gene encodes CDR1 SGHVS and CDR2 FQNEAQ. CDR3 sequence: CASSSQERYSPLHF. CDR3 nucleotide sequence: TGTGCCAGCAGCTCCCAAGAACGGTATTCACCCCTCCACTTT.

V gene TRBV6-2 or TRBV6-3 combines with J gene TRBJ2-3; perhaps TRBD2 as D (5 bases). Per germline, CDR1 MNHEY and CDR2 SVGEGT. V lost 6 bases to trimming and J lost 2 bases, with 24 bases between them. The CDR3 runs 18 residues. The CDR3, as DNA: TGTGCCAGCAGCGATCCGACTAAACTAGGTGCATCCACAGATACGCAGTATTTT. It yields the protein CASSDPTKLGASTDTQYF.

This clonotype is deemed medium-sized. J is TRBJ2-5 and V is TRBV27; D might be TRBD1 (6 bases). CDR3 length: 15 residues. Germline CDR1 is MNHEY and CDR2 is SMNVEV (reference sequence). The V and J ends lost 5 bases and 2 bases respectively, with 15 bases between them. The CDR3 sequence: CASSPHRQAQETQYF. The CDR3 coding sequence is TGTGCCAGCAGTCCCCACCGACAGGCTCAAGAGACCCAGTACTTC.

Only a few counts were recorded for this clonotype. The chain is built from TRBV19 and TRBJ1-6; 10 bases align to TRBD1. Looked up from germline, CDR1 is LNHDA and CDR2 is SQIVND (reference sequence). V was pared by 6 bases and J by 9 bases, with 8 bases of the junction left unmatched. The CDR3 has 15 residues. The CDR3 here is CASSLGTGVPSPLHF. CDR3 DNA sequence: TGTGCCAGTAGCCTGGGGACAGGGGTCCCTTCACCCCTCCACTTT.

The chain is built from TRBV6-1 and TRBJ2-5; 7 bases line up with TRBD1. The V and J ends lost 4 bases and 1 base, in that order; junction bases with no gene match: 0. The CDR3 is made up of 13 amino acids. The germline CDR1 and CDR2 sequences are MNHNS and SASEGT. CDR3 sequence: CASSGTGQETQYF. Here the CDR3 DNA reads TGTGCCAGCAGTGGGACAGGCCAAGAGACCCAGTACTTC.

V is TRBV24-1 and J is TRBJ2-1; TRBD2 aligns across 8 bases. CDR1 and CDR2 (germline): KGHDR, SFDVKD. V lost 0 bases and J lost 12; bases outside the gene matches: 12. The CDR3 loop spans 16 amino acids. The DNA of the CDR3 is TGTGCCACCAGTGATTTGCCAGTAGCGGGGTCGCTTAGGCAGTTCTTC. Protein: CATSDLPVAGSLRQFF.

This clonotype is judged large (0.1 to 1%). The rearrangement joins TRBV6-1 to TRBJ1-5; 8 positions match TRBD1. The V and J ends lost 2 bases and 4 bases, in that order; junction bases with no gene match: 10. There are 17 residues in the CDR3. CDR1 is MNHNS, CDR2 SASEGT, per germline. The CDR3, as DNA: TGTGCCAGCAGTGAAAGATCTCCGAGACAGGGGAATCAGCCCCAGCATTTT. It codes for CASSERSPRQGNQPQHF.